The rows below give T cell receptor beta chains drawn from one sample of a study of blood T cells in healthy people across ages. TCRdb reprocessed the 5' RACE reads via MiXCR and lists one record per CDR3 protein. This sample has fewer than 700,000 distinct CDR3 sequences, with around half found just once. Material: blood. These receptors were obtained from a man older than 75 in good health. CDR3s include the opening cysteine and the closing phenylalanine or tryptophan. Fields, in order: V gene, CDR3 length, clone size, D gene, J gene, CDR3 DNA, CDR3 protein. A D gene is named only where the DNA matches it firmly. Size is omitted from some rows. Given values are once, few, many or a class for expanded clones.

v_gene: TRBV6-6
len: 16
abundance: many
d_gene: NA
j_gene: TRBJ2-2
CDR3nt: TGTGCCAGCAGTTACGTTGCAGGGACGAACACCGGGGAGCTGTTTTTT
CDR3aa: CASSYVAGTNTGELFF

v_gene: TRBV6-2/TRBV6-3
len: 17
abundance: few
d_gene: TRBD2
j_gene: TRBJ2-4
CDR3nt: TGTGCCAGCAGTTGGACTAGCGGTAAACACGACAAAAACATTCAGTACTTC
CDR3aa: CASSWTSGKHDKNIQYF

v_gene: TRBV7-9
len: 15
abundance: few
d_gene: NA
j_gene: TRBJ2-7
CDR3nt: TGTGCCAGCACCGTCGGCATATCGGAGCCCTACGAGCAGTACTTC
CDR3aa: CASTVGISEPYEQYF

v_gene: TRBV20-1
len: 14
abundance: few
d_gene: NA
j_gene: TRBJ1-5
CDR3nt: TGCAGTGCGCCTCCCCAGGGAGGCAATCAGCCCCAGCATTTT
CDR3aa: CSAPPQGGNQPQHF

v_gene: TRBV5-1
len: 15
abundance: NA
d_gene: NA
j_gene: TRBJ2-2
CDR3nt: TGCGCCAGCAGCTTTATTCAGGGTGTGTCCGGGGAGCTGTTTTTT
CDR3aa: CASSFIQGVSGELFF

v_gene: TRBV30
len: 11
abundance: NA
d_gene: TRBD2
j_gene: TRBJ2-1
CDR3nt: TGTGCCCGCGGGGGGGCTAGCGGGAAGTTCTTC
CDR3aa: CARGGASGKFF

v_gene: TRBV20-1
len: 12
abundance: NA
d_gene: NA
j_gene: TRBJ2-5
CDR3nt: TGCAGTGCTAGAGACAGGGTGGGTGAGCAGTACTTC
CDR3aa: CSARDRVGEQYF

v_gene: TRBV7-2
len: 16
abundance: once
d_gene: TRBD2
j_gene: TRBJ2-1
CDR3nt: TGTGCCAGCAGCTTAACGAGGCTAGCGGGAGAAGGTGAGCAGTTCTTC
CDR3aa: CASSLTRLAGEGEQFF

v_gene: TRBV7-2
len: 15
abundance: NA
d_gene: TRBD2
j_gene: TRBJ2-3
CDR3nt: TGTGCCAGCAGCTTATTAGCGGGGAATTCAGATACGCAGTATTTT
CDR3aa: CASSLLAGNSDTQYF

v_gene: TRBV20-1
len: 12
abundance: NA
d_gene: TRBD2
j_gene: TRBJ2-7
CDR3nt: TGCAGTGTACGGACTAGCGGGTACGAGCAGTACTTC
CDR3aa: CSVRTSGYEQYF

v_gene: TRBV12-3/TRBV12-4
len: 16
abundance: NA
d_gene: TRBD2
j_gene: TRBJ2-1
CDR3nt: TGTGCCAGCAGTTCCCTAGCGGGAGGGCCTAGGAATGAGCAGTTCTTC
CDR3aa: CASSSLAGGPRNEQFF

v_gene: TRBV20-1
len: 15
abundance: NA
d_gene: TRBD1
j_gene: TRBJ1-2
CDR3nt: TGCAGTGCTAGACTTACCGGGACAGGGAACTATGGCTACACCTTC
CDR3aa: CSARLTGTGNYGYTF

v_gene: TRBV18
len: 14
abundance: few
d_gene: TRBD1
j_gene: TRBJ1-1
CDR3nt: TGTGCCAGCTCGCCGACAGGGGGTAACACTGAAGCTTTCTTT
CDR3aa: CASSPTGGNTEAFF

v_gene: TRBV7-2
len: 16
abundance: NA
d_gene: TRBD1
j_gene: TRBJ1-6
CDR3nt: TGTGCCAGCAGCTCTCGAGGGACAGGGGGTGGTTCACCCCTCCACTTT
CDR3aa: CASSSRGTGGGSPLHF

v_gene: TRBV5-1
len: 14
abundance: NA
d_gene: NA
j_gene: TRBJ1-1
CDR3nt: TGCGCCAGCAGCTTGGGCTTGGACGTAACTGAAGCTTTCTTT
CDR3aa: CASSLGLDVTEAFF

v_gene: TRBV7-9
len: 16
abundance: many
d_gene: TRBD1
j_gene: TRBJ1-1
CDR3nt: TGTGCCAGCAGGGATTCCGGGACAGGAGAGAACACTGAAGCTTTCTTT
CDR3aa: CASRDSGTGENTEAFF

v_gene: TRBV6-5
len: 15
abundance: NA
d_gene: NA
j_gene: TRBJ2-2
CDR3nt: TGTGCCAGCAGCCCAAACAGCGGAGGGCCCAGGGAGCTGTTTTTT
CDR3aa: CASSPNSGGPRELFF

v_gene: TRBV6-2/TRBV6-3
len: 12
abundance: NA
d_gene: TRBD2
j_gene: TRBJ2-5
CDR3nt: TGTGCCAGCAGCCAACCTAGCGGAAAGCAGTACTTC
CDR3aa: CASSQPSGKQYF

v_gene: TRBV7-9
len: 14
abundance: NA
d_gene: TRBD1
j_gene: TRBJ1-4
CDR3nt: TGTGCCAGCAGCAGGGACAGGAATAATGAAAAACTGTTTTTT
CDR3aa: CASSRDRNNEKLFF

v_gene: TRBV5-6
len: 14
abundance: NA
d_gene: TRBD2
j_gene: TRBJ2-7
CDR3nt: TGTGCCAGCAGCTCTCAGCGGGGGGCCCACGAGCAGTACTTC
CDR3aa: CASSSQRGAHEQYF

v_gene: TRBV15
len: 14
abundance: NA
d_gene: NA
j_gene: TRBJ2-5
CDR3nt: TGTGCCACCAGCGCGGGGAACTACCAAGAGACCCAGTACTTC
CDR3aa: CATSAGNYQETQYF

v_gene: TRBV5-5
len: 14
abundance: NA
d_gene: NA
j_gene: TRBJ2-1
CDR3nt: TGCGCCAGCAGCTTGGTTACAGTTAACAATGAGCAGTTCTTC
CDR3aa: CASSLVTVNNEQFF

v_gene: TRBV20-1
len: 15
abundance: NA
d_gene: NA
j_gene: TRBJ2-1
CDR3nt: TGCAGTGCTAGAGTGGCCCCTCAGATTAGCAATGAGCAGTTCTTC
CDR3aa: CSARVAPQISNEQFF

v_gene: TRBV20-1
len: 12
abundance: few
d_gene: NA
j_gene: TRBJ2-3
CDR3nt: TGCAGTGCCTTGGAGAGCACAGATACGCAGTATTTT
CDR3aa: CSALESTDTQYF

v_gene: TRBV2
len: 16
abundance: NA
d_gene: TRBD2
j_gene: TRBJ2-3
CDR3nt: TGTGCCAGCAGACCCTCGAGCGGGGTGAAAACAGATACGCAGTATTTT
CDR3aa: CASRPSSGVKTDTQYF

v_gene: TRBV12-3/TRBV12-4
len: 12
abundance: many
d_gene: TRBD1
j_gene: TRBJ2-7
CDR3nt: TGTGCCAGCACCAGGACAGGGAACGAGCAGTACTTC
CDR3aa: CASTRTGNEQYF

v_gene: TRBV6-6
len: 15
abundance: few
d_gene: NA
j_gene: TRBJ1-5
CDR3nt: TGTGCCAGCAGTAGAGAGAGGGAGTTCAATCAGCCCCAGCATTTT
CDR3aa: CASSREREFNQPQHF

v_gene: TRBV10-3
len: 20
abundance: few
d_gene: TRBD1
j_gene: TRBJ1-6
CDR3nt: TGTGCCATCAGTGAGGGGAAACAGGGGCCGTTGAGCTCCTATAATTCACCCCTCCACTTT
CDR3aa: CAISEGKQGPLSSYNSPLHF

v_gene: TRBV7-9
len: 15
abundance: NA
d_gene: TRBD1
j_gene: TRBJ2-3
CDR3nt: TGTGCCAGCAGCTACGGGACAGGGGGCTCAGATACGCAGTATTTT
CDR3aa: CASSYGTGGSDTQYF

v_gene: TRBV29-1
len: 14
abundance: few
d_gene: TRBD1
j_gene: TRBJ1-2
CDR3nt: TGCAGCGTTTCCGACAGGGCGGCCTCCTATGGCTACACCTTC
CDR3aa: CSVSDRAASYGYTF

v_gene: TRBV7-9
len: 16
abundance: few
d_gene: TRBD2
j_gene: TRBJ2-1
CDR3nt: TGTGCCAGCAGCCCCGAGGGGGCCAGCGGGAGGCTTGAGCAGTTCTTC
CDR3aa: CASSPEGASGRLEQFF

v_gene: TRBV6-5
len: 18
abundance: many
d_gene: TRBD2
j_gene: TRBJ2-7
CDR3nt: TGTGCCAGCAGTTACGGCGCCGGACTAGCGGGTTATACCTACGAGCAGTACTTC
CDR3aa: CASSYGAGLAGYTYEQYF

v_gene: TRBV20-1
len: 15
abundance: NA
d_gene: TRBD1
j_gene: TRBJ2-5
CDR3nt: TGCAGTGCTCAATCACAGGGGGCCCTACAAGAGACCCAGTACTTC
CDR3aa: CSAQSQGALQETQYF

v_gene: TRBV5-6
len: 16
abundance: NA
d_gene: NA
j_gene: TRBJ2-3
CDR3nt: TGTGCCAGCAGCTTGTCGGGGGCAATTAGCACAGATACGCAGTATTTT
CDR3aa: CASSLSGAISTDTQYF

v_gene: TRBV24-1
len: 14
abundance: NA
d_gene: NA
j_gene: TRBJ2-1
CDR3nt: TGTGCCACCAGTGATACGCCCCCTAACAATGAGCAGTTCTTC
CDR3aa: CATSDTPPNNEQFF

v_gene: TRBV10-3
len: 11
abundance: NA
d_gene: NA
j_gene: TRBJ2-3
CDR3nt: TGTGCCTCTAGAATCACAGATACGCAGTATTTT
CDR3aa: CASRITDTQYF

v_gene: TRBV9
len: 12
abundance: few
d_gene: NA
j_gene: TRBJ2-6
CDR3nt: TGTGCCAGCAGCGGTGGGGCCAACGTCCTGACTTTC
CDR3aa: CASSGGANVLTF

v_gene: TRBV6-6
len: 15
abundance: NA
d_gene: TRBD1
j_gene: TRBJ2-5
CDR3nt: TGTGCCAGCAGTCCCCGGGACAGGGGGCAAGAGACCCAGTACTTC
CDR3aa: CASSPRDRGQETQYF

v_gene: TRBV2
len: 14
abundance: NA
d_gene: NA
j_gene: TRBJ2-7
CDR3nt: TGTGCCAGCAGTGAAGCGCGGGCCCTTGTAGAGCAGTACTTC
CDR3aa: CASSEARALVEQYF

v_gene: TRBV7-9
len: 14
abundance: NA
d_gene: NA
j_gene: TRBJ2-7
CDR3nt: TGTGCCAGCAGCCCACAGGTTCCGGAGTACGAGCAGTACTTC
CDR3aa: CASSPQVPEYEQYF

v_gene: TRBV20-1
len: 12
abundance: NA
d_gene: NA
j_gene: TRBJ2-5
CDR3nt: TGCAGTGCTGAGGGACTTAAGGAGACCCAGTACTTC
CDR3aa: CSAEGLKETQYF

v_gene: TRBV20-1
len: 15
abundance: NA
d_gene: NA
j_gene: TRBJ1-1
CDR3nt: TGCAGTGCCCTAGACTACGGGAAAACTAACACTGAAGCTTTCTTT
CDR3aa: CSALDYGKTNTEAFF

v_gene: TRBV18
len: 16
abundance: NA
d_gene: TRBD1
j_gene: TRBJ1-2
CDR3nt: TGTGCCAGCTCACTAAACGTCGGCGGGACAGGGAGCGGCTACACCTTC
CDR3aa: CASSLNVGGTGSGYTF

v_gene: TRBV9
len: 11
abundance: NA
d_gene: NA
j_gene: TRBJ2-2
CDR3nt: TGTGCCAGCAGCTCACCGAAGGAGCTGTTTTTT
CDR3aa: CASSSPKELFF

v_gene: TRBV6-5
len: 16
abundance: NA
d_gene: NA
j_gene: TRBJ2-5
CDR3nt: TGTGCCAGCAGTTACTCGGGGACCGCCATAGGAGGGACCCAGTACTTC
CDR3aa: CASSYSGTAIGGTQYF

v_gene: TRBV5-1
len: 16
abundance: once
d_gene: TRBD1
j_gene: TRBJ2-1
CDR3nt: TGCGCCAGCAGCTTGGATGCGACAGGGACCTACAATGAGCAGTTCTTC
CDR3aa: CASSLDATGTYNEQFF

v_gene: TRBV6-5
len: 14
abundance: NA
d_gene: TRBD1
j_gene: TRBJ1-2
CDR3nt: TGTGCCAGCAGGGGAACAGGGGCCCTAGGTGGCTACACCTTC
CDR3aa: CASRGTGALGGYTF

v_gene: TRBV11-3
len: 15
abundance: few
d_gene: NA
j_gene: TRBJ2-1
CDR3nt: TGTGCCAGCAGCTTAGGTACTCTGGGGGTCGATGAGCAGTTCTTC
CDR3aa: CASSLGTLGVDEQFF